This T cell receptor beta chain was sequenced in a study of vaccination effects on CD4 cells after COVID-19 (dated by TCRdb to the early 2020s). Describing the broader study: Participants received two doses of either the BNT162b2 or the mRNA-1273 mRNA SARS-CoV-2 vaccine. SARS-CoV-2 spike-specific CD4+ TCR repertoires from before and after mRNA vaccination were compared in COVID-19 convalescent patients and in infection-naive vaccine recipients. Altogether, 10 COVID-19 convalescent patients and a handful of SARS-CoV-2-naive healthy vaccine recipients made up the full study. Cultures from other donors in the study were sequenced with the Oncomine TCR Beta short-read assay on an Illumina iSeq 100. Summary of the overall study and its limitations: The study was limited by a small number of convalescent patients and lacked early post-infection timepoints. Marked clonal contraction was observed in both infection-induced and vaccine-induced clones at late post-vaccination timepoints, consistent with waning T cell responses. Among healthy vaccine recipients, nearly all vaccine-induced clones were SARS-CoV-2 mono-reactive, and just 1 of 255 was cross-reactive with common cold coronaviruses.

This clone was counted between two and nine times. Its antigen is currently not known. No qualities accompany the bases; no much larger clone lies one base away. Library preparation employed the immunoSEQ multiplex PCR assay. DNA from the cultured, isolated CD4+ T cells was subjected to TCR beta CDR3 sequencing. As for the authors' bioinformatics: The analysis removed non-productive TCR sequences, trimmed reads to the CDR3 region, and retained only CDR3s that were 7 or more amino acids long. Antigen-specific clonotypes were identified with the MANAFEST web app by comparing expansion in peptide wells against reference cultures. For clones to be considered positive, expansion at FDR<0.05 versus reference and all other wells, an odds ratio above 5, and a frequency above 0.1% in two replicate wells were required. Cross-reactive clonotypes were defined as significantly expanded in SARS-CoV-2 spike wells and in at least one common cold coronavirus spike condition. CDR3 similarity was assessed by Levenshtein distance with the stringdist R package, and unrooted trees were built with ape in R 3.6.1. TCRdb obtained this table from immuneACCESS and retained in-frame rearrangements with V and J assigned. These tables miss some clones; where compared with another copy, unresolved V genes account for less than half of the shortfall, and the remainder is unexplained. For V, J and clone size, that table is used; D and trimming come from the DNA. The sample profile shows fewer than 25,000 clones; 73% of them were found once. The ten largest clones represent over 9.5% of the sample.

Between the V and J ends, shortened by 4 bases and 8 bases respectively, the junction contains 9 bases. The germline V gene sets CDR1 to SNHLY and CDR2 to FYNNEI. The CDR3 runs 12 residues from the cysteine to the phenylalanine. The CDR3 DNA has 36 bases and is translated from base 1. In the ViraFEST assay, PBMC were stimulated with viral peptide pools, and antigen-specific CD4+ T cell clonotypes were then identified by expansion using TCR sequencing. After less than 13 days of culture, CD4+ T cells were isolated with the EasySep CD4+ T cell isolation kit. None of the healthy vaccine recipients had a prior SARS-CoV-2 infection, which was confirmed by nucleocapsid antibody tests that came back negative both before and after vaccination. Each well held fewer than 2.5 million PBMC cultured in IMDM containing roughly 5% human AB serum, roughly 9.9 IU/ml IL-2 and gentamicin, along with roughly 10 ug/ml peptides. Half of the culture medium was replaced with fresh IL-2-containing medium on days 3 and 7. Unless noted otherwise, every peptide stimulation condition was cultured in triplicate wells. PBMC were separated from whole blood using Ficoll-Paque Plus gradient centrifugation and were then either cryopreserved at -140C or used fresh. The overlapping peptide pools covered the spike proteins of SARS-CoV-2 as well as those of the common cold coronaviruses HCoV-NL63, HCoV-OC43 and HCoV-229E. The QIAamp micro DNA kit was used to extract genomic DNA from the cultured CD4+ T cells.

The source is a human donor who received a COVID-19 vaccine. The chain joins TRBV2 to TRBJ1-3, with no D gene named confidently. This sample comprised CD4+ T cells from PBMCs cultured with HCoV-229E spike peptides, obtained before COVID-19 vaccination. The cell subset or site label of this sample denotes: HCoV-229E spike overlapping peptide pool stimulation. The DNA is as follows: TGTGCCAGCAGTGGGGTTGGTGACACCATATATTTT. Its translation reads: CASSGVGDTIYF.